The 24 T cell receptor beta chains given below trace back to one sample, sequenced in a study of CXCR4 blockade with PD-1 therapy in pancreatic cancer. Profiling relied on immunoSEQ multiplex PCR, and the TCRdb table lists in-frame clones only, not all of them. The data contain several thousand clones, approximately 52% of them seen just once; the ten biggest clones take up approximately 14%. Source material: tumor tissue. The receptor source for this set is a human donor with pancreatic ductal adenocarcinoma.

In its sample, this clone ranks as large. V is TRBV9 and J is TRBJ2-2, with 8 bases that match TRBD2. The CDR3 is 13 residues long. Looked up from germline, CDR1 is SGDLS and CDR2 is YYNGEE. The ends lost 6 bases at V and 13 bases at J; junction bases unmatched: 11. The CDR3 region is CASKGAGEGGLFF. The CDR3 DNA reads TGTGCCAGCAAGGGAGCGGGAGAGGGCGGGCTGTTTTTT.

The CDR3 coding sequence is TGTGCCAGCAGTGAGGGGTGGGGCTATGAGGATGAAAAACTGTTTTTT. Translated: CASSEGWGYEDEKLFF. The chain couples TRBV9 to TRBJ1-4, with D possibly matching TRBD1 (5 bases). The germline CDR1 and CDR2 sequences are SGDLS and YYNGEE. Trimming took off 5 bases at V and 6 bases at J, with 20 bases between the two ends. The CDR3 has 16 amino acids.

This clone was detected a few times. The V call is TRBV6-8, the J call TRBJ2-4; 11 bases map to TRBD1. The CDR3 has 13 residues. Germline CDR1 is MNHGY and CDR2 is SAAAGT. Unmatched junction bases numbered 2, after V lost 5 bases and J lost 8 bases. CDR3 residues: CASSRDRGDIQYF. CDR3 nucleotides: TGTGCCAGCAGTCGGGACAGGGGGGACATTCAGTACTTC.

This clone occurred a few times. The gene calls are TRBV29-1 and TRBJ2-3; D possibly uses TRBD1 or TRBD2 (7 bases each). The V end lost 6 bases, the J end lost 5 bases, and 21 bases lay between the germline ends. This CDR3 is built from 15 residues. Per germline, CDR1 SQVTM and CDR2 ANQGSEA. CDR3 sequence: CSVEGGGAPVDTQYF. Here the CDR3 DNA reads TGCAGCGTGGAGGGAGGGGGCGCGCCGGTAGATACGCAGTATTTT.

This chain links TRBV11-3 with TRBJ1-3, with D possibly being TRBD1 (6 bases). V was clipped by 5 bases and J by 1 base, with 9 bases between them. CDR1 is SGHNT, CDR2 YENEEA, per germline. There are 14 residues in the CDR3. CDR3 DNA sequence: TGTGCCAGCAGCCAAGGGACATCTGGAAACACCATATATTTT. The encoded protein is CASSQGTSGNTIYF.

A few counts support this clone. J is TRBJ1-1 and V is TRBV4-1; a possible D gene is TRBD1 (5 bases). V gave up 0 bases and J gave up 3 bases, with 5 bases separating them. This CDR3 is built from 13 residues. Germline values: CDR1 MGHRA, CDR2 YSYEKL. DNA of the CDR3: TGCGCCAGCAGCCAAGACAGGGACACTGAAGCTTTCTTT. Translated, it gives CASSQDRDTEAFF.

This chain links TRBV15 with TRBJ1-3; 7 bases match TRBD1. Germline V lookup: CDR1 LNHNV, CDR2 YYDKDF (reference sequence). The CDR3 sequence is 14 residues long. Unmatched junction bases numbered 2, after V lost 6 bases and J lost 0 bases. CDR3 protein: CATRTGNSGNTIYF. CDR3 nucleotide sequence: TGTGCCACCAGGACAGGGAACTCTGGAAACACCATATATTTT.

The CDR3 region is CATSRDLAGVRNEQFF. CDR3 coding DNA: TGTGCCACCAGCAGAGATCTCGCGGGGGTTAGGAATGAGCAGTTCTTC. This chain joins TRBV15 and TRBJ2-1, with 7 nucleotides matching TRBD2. This CDR3 has 16 amino acids. Trimming removed 0 bases from V and 7 bases from J; junction bases left unmatched: 9. CDR1 LNHNV and CDR2 YYDKDF come from the germline V gene (reference sequence).

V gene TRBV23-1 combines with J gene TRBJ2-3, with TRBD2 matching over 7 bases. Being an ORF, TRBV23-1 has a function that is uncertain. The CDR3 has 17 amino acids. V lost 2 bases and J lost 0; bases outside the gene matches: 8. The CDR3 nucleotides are TGCGCCAGCAGTCAAGGGAAGGGGAGGGGAAGCACAGATACGCAGTATTTT. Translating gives CASSQGKGRGSTDTQYF.

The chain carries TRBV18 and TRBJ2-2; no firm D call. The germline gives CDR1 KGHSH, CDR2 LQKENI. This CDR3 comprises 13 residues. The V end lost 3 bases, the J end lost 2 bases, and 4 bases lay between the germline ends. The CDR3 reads CASSPDNTGELFF. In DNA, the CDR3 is TGTGCCAGCTCACCGGACAACACCGGGGAGCTGTTTTTT.

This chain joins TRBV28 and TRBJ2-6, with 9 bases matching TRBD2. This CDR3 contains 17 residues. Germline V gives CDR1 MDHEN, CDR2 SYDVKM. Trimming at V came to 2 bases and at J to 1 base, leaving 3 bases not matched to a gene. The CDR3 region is CASSLLAGMSGANVLTF. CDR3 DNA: TGTGCCAGCAGTTTACTAGCGGGGATGTCTGGGGCCAACGTCCTGACTTTC.

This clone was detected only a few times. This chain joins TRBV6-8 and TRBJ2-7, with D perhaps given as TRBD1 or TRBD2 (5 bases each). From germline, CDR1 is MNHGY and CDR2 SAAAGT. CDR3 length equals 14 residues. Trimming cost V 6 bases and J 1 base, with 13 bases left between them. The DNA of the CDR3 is TGTGCCAGCAGCCGGGGACCGCAGTCCTACGAGCAGTACTTC. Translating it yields CASSRGPQSYEQYF.

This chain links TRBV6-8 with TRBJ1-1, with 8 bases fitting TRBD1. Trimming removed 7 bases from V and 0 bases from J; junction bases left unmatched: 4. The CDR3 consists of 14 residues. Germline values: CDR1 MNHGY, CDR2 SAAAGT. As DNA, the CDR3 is TGTGCCAGCAACCGGGACAGGATGAACACTGAAGCTTTCTTT. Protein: CASNRDRMNTEAFF.

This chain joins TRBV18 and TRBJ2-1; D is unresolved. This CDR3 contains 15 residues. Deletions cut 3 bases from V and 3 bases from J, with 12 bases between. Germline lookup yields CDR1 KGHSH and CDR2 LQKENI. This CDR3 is CASSPYVNIYNEQFF. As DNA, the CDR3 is TGTGCCAGCTCACCCTACGTCAACATCTACAATGAGCAGTTCTTC.

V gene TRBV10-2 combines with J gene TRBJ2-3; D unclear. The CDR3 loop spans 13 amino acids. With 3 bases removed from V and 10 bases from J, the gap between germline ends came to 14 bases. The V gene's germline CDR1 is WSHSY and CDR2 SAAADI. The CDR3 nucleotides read TGCGCCAGCAGTGAAGCCCCCGGTTCTTCGCAGTATTTT. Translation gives CASSEAPGSSQYF.

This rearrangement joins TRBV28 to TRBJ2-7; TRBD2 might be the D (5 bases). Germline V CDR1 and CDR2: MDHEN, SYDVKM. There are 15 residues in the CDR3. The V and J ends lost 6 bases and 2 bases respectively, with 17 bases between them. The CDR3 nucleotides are TGTGCCAGCAGAAAATTCGTCGAGGGAACCTACGAGCAGTACTTC. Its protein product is CASRKFVEGTYEQYF.

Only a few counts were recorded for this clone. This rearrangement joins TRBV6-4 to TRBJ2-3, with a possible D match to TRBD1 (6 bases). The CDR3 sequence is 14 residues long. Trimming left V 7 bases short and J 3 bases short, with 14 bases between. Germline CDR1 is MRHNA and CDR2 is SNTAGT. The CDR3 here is CASNLRRGTDTQYF. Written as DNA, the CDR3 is TGTGCCAGCAATCTACGCAGGGGAACAGATACGCAGTATTTT.

CDR3 sequence: CASPNRDNTGNTIYF. CDR3 nucleotides: TGTGCCAGTCCTAATAGGGACAATACTGGAAACACCATATATTTT. The chain employs TRBV19 and TRBJ1-3; a possible D gene is TRBD1 (6 bases). V was trimmed by 8 bases and J by 2 bases, leaving 16 bases between them. Germline V gene lookup returns CDR1 LNHDA and CDR2 SQIVND (reference sequence). CDR3 length: 15 residues. The variable domain in full, with the rest retrieved from reference TRBV19 and TRBJ1-3, is DGGITQSPKYLFRKEGQNVTLSCEQNLNHDAMYWYRQDPGQGLRLIYYSQIVNDFQKGDIAEGYSVSREKKESFPLTVTSAQKNPTAFYLCASPNRDNTGNTIYFGEGSWLTVV.

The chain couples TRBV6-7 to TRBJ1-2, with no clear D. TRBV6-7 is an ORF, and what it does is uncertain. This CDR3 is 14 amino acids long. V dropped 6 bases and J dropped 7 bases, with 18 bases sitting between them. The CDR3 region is CASSLSGPDGGYTF. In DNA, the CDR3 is TGTGCCAGCAGCCTGTCAGGCCCCGATGGTGGCTACACCTTC.

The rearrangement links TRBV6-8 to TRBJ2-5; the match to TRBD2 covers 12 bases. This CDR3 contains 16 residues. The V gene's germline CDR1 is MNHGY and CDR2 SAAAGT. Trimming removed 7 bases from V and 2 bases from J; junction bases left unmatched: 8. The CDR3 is CASTWLAGGLQETQYF. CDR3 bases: TGTGCCAGCACGTGGCTAGCGGGAGGGTTGCAAGAGACCCAGTACTTC.

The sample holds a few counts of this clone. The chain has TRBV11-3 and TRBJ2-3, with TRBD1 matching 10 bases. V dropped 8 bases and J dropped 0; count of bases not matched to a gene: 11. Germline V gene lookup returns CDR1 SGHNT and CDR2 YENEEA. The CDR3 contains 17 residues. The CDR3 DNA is TGTGCCAGCCGACCGGGACAGGGGTCTTCTAGCACAGATACGCAGTATTTT. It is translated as CASRPGQGSSSTDTQYF.

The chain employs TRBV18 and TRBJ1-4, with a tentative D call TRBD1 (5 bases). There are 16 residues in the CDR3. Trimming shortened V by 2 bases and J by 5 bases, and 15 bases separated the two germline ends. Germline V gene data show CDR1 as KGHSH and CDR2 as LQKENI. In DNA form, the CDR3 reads TGTGCCAGCTCACCATCTTCCGGGACCTTAAATGAAAAACTGTTTTTT. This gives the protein CASSPSSGTLNEKLFF.

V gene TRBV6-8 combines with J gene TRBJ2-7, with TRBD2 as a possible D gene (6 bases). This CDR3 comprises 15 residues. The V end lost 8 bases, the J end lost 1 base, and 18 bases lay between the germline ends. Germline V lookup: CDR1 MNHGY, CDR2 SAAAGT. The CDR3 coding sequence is TGTGCCAGCTCCGGACTGGGGGGAAGATCCTACGAGCAGTACTTC. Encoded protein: CASSGLGGRSYEQYF.

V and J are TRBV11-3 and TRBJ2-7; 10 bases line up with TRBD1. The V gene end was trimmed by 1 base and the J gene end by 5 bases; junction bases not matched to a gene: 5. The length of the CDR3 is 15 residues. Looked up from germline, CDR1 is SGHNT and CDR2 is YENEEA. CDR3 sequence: CASSLGPGQGNEQYF. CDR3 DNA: TGTGCCAGCAGCTTAGGGCCGGGACAGGGGAACGAGCAGTACTTC. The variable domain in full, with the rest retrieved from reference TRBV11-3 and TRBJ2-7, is EAGVVQSPRYKIIEKKQPVAFWCNPISGHNTLYWYLQNLGQGPELLIRYENEEAVDDSQLPKDRFSAERLKGVDSTLKIQPAELGDSAVYLCASSLGPGQGNEQYFGPGTRLTVT.